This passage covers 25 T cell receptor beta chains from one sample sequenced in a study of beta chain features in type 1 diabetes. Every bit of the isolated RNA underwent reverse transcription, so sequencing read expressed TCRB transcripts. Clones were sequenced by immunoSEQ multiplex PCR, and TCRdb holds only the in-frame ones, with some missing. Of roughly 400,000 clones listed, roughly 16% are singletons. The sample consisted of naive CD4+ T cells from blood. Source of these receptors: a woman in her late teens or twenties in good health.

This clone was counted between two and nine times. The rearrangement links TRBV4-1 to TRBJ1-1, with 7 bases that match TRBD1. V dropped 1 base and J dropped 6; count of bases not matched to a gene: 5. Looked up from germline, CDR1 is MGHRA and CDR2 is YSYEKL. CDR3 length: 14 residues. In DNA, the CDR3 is TGCGCCAGCAGCCAAGGACAGGGATTTCCTGAAGCTTTCTTT. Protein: CASSQGQGFPEAFF.

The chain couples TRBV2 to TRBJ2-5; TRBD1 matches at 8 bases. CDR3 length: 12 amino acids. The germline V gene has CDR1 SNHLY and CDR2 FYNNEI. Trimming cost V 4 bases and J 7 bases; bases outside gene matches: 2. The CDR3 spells CASSVTGATQYF. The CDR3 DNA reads TGTGCCAGCAGTGTGACAGGGGCGACCCAGTACTTC.

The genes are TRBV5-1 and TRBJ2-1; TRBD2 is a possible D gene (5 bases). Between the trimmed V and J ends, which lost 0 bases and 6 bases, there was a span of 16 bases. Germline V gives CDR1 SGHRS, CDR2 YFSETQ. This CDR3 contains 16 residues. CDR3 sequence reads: CASSLDPSGESNEQFF. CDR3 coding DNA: TGCGCCAGCAGCTTGGATCCATCCGGGGAATCCAATGAGCAGTTCTTC.

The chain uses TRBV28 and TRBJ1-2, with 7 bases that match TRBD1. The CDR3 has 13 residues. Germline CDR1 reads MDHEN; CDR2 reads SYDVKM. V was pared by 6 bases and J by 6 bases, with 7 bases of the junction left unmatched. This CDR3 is CASSPDRAHGYTF. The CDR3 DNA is TGTGCCAGCAGCCCCGACAGGGCCCATGGCTACACCTTC.

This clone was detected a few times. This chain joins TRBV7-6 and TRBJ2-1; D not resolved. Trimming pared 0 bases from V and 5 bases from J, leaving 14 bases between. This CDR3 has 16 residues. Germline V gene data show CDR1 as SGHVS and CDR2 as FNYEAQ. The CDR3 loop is CASSLASRSPHNEQFF. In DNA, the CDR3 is TGTGCCAGCAGCTTAGCTAGCCGAAGCCCCCACAATGAGCAGTTCTTC.

Written as DNA, the CDR3 is TGTGCCAGCACAAGCGCGGGAGGGAGATACAATGAGCAGTTCTTC. Residues: CASTSAGGRYNEQFF. The V and J genes are TRBV7-2 and TRBJ2-1; TRBD2 aligns across 9 bases. This CDR3 region has 15 residues. CDR1 SGHTA and CDR2 FQGNSA come from the germline V gene. The V and J ends lost 7 bases and 4 bases, in that order; junction bases with no gene match: 8.

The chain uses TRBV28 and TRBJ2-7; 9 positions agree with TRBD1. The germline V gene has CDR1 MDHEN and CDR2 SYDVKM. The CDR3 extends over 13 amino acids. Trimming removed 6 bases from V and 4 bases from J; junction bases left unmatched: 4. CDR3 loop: CASRGQGLYEQYF. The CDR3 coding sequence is TGTGCCAGCAGGGGACAGGGTCTATACGAGCAGTACTTC.

In DNA, the CDR3 is TGTGCCAGCAGCTTCCGGGACAGGGTCTCCTACGAGCAGTACTTC. Its protein product is CASSFRDRVSYEQYF. The chain uses TRBV11-1 and TRBJ2-7, with 9 bases lining up with TRBD1. Losses at the gene ends were 3 bases for V and 0 bases for J; bases not matched to a gene: 3. This CDR3 has 15 residues. From germline, CDR1 is SGHAT and CDR2 FQDESV (reference sequence).

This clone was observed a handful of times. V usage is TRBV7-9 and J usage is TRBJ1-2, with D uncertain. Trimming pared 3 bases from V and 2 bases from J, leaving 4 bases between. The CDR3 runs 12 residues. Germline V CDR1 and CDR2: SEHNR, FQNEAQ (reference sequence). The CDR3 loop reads CASSFRNYGYTF. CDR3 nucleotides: TGTGCCAGCAGCTTTAGAAACTATGGCTACACCTTC.

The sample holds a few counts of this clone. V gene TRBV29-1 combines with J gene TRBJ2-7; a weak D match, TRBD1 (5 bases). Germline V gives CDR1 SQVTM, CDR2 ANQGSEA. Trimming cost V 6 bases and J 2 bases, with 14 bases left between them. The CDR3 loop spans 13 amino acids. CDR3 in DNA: TGCAGCGTGAGGAAGACAGAAACCTACGAGCAGTACTTC. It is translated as CSVRKTETYEQYF.

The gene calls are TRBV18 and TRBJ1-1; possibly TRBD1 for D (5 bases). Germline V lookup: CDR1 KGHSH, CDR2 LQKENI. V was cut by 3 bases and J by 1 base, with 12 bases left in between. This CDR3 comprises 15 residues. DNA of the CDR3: TGTGCCAGCTCACCTTCAAGACAGCGGAACACTGAAGCTTTCTTT. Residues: CASSPSRQRNTEAFF.

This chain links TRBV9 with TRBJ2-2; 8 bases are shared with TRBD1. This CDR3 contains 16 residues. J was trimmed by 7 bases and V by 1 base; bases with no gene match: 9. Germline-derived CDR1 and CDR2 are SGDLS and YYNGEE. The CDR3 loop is CASSVNLGQGIGELFF. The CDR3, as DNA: TGTGCCAGCAGCGTAAACCTAGGACAGGGAATCGGGGAGCTGTTTTTT.

The CDR3 spells CSGEATASTQYF. DNA for the CDR3: TGCAGCGGGGAGGCTACAGCATCGACGCAGTACTTC. This chain links TRBV29-1 with TRBJ2-5; D might be TRBD2 (6 bases). The CDR3 runs to 12 residues. The V end was cut by 7 bases, the J end by 11 bases, with 20 bases between. In germline, CDR1 is SQVTM, CDR2 ANQGSEA.

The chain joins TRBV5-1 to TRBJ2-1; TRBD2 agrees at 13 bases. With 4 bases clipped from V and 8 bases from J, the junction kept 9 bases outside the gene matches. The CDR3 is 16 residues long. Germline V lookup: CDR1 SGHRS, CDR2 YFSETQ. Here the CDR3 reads CASSAGLAGFLDEQFF. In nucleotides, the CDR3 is TGCGCCAGCAGCGCGGGACTAGCGGGATTCCTGGATGAGCAGTTCTTC.

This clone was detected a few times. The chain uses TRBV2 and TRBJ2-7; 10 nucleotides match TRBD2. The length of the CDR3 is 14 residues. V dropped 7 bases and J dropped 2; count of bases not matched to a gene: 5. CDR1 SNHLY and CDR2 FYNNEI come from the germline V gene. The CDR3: CASIRTSGTYEQYF. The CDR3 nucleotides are TGTGCCAGCATTAGGACTAGCGGTACCTACGAGCAGTACTTC.

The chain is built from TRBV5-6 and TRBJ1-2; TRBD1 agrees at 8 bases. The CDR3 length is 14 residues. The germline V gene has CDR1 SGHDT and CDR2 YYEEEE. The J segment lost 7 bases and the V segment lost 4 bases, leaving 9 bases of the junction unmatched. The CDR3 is CASSPGQGRLGYTF. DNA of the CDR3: TGTGCCAGCAGCCCAGGACAGGGCAGACTTGGCTACACCTTC.

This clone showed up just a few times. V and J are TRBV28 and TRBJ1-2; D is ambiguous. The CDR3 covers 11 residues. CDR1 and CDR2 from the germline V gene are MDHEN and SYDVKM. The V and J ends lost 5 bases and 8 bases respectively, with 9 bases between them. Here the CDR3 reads CASSVSGGYTF. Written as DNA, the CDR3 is TGTGCCAGCAGTGTCAGCGGAGGCTACACCTTC.

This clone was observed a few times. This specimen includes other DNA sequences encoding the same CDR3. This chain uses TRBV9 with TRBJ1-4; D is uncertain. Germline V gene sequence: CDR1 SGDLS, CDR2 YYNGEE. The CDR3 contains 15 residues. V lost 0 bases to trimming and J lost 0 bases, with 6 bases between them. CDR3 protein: CASSVGRTTNEKLFF. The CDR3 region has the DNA TGTGCCAGCAGCGTAGGGCGGACAACTAATGAAAAACTGTTTTTT. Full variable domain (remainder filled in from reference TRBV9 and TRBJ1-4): DSGVTQTPKHLITATGQRVTLRCSPRSGDLSVYWYQQSLDQGLQFLIQYYNGEERAKGNILERFSAQQFPDLHSELNLSSLELGDSALYFCASSVGRTTNEKLFFGSGTQLSVL.

The CDR3 DNA sequence: TGTGCCAGCAGCCGAGGCGGGAAGGGAGAAAAACTGTTTTTT. This codes for CASSRGGKGEKLFF. V and J are TRBV7-2 and TRBJ1-4; no clear D. Per the germline V gene, CDR1 is SGHTA and CDR2 is FQGNSA. V was trimmed by 5 bases and J by 8 bases, leaving 15 bases between them. The CDR3 loop spans 14 amino acids.

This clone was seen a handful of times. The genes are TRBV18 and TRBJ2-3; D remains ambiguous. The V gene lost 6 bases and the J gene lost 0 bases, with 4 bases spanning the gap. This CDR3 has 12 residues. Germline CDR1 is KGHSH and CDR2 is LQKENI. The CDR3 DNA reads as TGTGCCAGCTCCCAAAGCACAGATACGCAGTATTTT. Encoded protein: CASSQSTDTQYF.

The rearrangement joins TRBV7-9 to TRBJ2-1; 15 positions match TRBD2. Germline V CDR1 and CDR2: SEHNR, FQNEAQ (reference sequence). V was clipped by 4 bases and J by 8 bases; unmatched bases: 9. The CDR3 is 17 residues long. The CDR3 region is CASSSTPGLAGGHEQFF. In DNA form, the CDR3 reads TGTGCCAGCAGCTCCACACCGGGACTAGCGGGAGGTCATGAGCAGTTCTTC. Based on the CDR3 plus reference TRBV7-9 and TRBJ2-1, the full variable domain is DTGVSQNPRHKITKRGQNVTFRCDPISEHNRLYWYRQTLGQGPEFLTYFQNEAQLEKSRLLSDRFSAERPKGSFSTLEIQRTEQGDSAMYLCASSSTPGLAGGHEQFFGPGTRLTVL.

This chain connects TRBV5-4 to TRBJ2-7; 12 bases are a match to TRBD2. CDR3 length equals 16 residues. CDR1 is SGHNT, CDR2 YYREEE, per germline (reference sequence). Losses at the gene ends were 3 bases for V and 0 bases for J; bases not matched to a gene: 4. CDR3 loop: CASSSQTSGSSYEQYF. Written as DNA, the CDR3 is TGTGCCAGCAGCTCCCAGACTAGCGGGAGCTCCTACGAGCAGTACTTC.

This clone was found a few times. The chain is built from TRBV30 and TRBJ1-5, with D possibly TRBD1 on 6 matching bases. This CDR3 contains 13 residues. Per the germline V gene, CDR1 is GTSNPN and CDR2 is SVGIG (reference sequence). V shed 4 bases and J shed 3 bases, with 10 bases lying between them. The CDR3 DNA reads TGTGCCTGGACGAGACAGGCCAATCAGCCCCAGCATTTT. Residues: CAWTRQANQPQHF.

CDR3 loop: CASSQDPGLREKLFF. The CDR3 nucleotides read TGCGCCAGCAGCCAAGATCCAGGGTTACGTGAAAAACTGTTTTTT. The chain employs TRBV4-3 and TRBJ1-4; a weak D match, TRBD1 (5 bases). The CDR3 has 15 amino acids. CDR1 and CDR2 (germline): LGHNA, YSLEER. The V and J ends lost 0 bases and 7 bases respectively, with 12 bases between them.

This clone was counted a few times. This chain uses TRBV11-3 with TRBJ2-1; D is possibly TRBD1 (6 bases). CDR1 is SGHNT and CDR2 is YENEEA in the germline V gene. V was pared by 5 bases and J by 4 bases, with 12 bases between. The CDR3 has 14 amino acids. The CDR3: CASSMDRTYNEQFF. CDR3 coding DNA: TGTGCCAGCAGCATGGACAGAACATACAATGAGCAGTTCTTC.